The present entry profiles one T cell receptor (beta chain) with its context. What it binds is unknown. Donors sampled were nominally healthy, though unrecorded immune exposures were likely. This CDR3 contains 14 residues. From germline, CDR1 is SNHLY and CDR2 FYNNEI. Between the trimmed V and J ends, which lost 7 bases and 10 bases, there was a span of 20 bases. The entry originates in a study of cytomegalovirus exposure and HLA in healthy donors. Study-wide findings and caveats: Roughly uniform depth of sequencing across donors was assumed in presence/absence analyses.

PCR amplification relied on 60 Vbeta primers (plus 13 Jbeta primers). Some clones are missing from TCRdb's copy, which holds only in-frame ones; the method was immunoSEQ multiplex PCR. Counted here are about 120,000 clones, about four fifths occurring once; the ten biggest clones make up 2.5% to 3%. What was sequenced was PBMCs. The TCR originated in a woman aged 55-70 years in good health and CMV-seropositive. The chain carries TRBV2 and TRBJ1-5; tentatively, D is TRBD1 (5 bases). CDR3 DNA sequence: TGTGCCAGCAAGAGGACATACGCGGTTGGACCCCAGCATTTT. Its translation: CASKRTYAVGPQHF.